The entry that follows covers one T cell receptor (beta chain) sequence. Its target is unknown. This sample stems from a study of cytomegalovirus exposure and HLA in healthy donors. Whole-study context: In terms of ancestry, the Caucasian-associated cluster contained roughly 81% of the roughly 400 genotyped donors. Whole-study findings and limits: A later analysis, which compared TCR beta chains of equal frequency, found the HLA-associated ones more clonally expanded.

Primers included in the PCR were 60 Vbeta and 13 Jbeta primers. Original handling: Approximately 87 million unique TCR beta chains, 8.5 million to 14 million shared, were counted in a later analysis. Data came from immunoSEQ multiplex PCR; TCRdb stores just in-frame clones and leaves some out. D and trimming come from the DNA, and the V and J calls and clone size come from that table. The data show around 130,000 clones, around 80% seen once. Trimming removed 2 bases from V and 4 bases from J, with 8 bases in between. CDR3 size: 14 residues. Germline V gives CDR1 MNHEY, CDR2 SVGAGI. Each donor was nominally healthy when sampled (though unrecorded immune exposures were likely).

Material for sequencing was PBMCs. The chain combines TRBV6-5 with TRBJ2-2; unclear D gene. The clonotype was recovered from a man aged 50-60 years in good health and CMV-seronegative. Written as DNA, the CDR3 is TGTGCCAGCAGTTACCCCGGTGGCACCGGGGAGCTGTTTTTT. Its translation is CASSYPGGTGELFF.